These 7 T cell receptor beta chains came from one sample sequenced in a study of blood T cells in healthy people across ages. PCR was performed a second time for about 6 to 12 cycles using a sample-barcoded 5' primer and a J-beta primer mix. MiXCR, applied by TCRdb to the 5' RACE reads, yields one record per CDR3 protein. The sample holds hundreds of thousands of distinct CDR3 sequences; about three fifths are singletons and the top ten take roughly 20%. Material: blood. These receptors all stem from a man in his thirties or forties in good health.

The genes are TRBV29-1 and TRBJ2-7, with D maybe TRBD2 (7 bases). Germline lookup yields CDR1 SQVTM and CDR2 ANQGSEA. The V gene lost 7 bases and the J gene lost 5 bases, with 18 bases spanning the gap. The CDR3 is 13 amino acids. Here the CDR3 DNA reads TGCAGCGCCCGGCCGGGGGGCTTGGACGAGCAGTACTTC. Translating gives CSARPGGLDEQYF.

The CDR3 region is CATHNQGTDTQYF. CDR3 in DNA: TGTGCCACTCATAACCAGGGGACAGATACGCAGTATTTT. This chain links TRBV10-3 with TRBJ2-3, with a tentative D call TRBD1 (6 bases). Germline CDR1 reads ENHRY; CDR2 reads SYGVKD. The V gene lost 10 bases and the J gene lost 3 bases, with 14 bases spanning the gap. The CDR3 runs 13 residues.

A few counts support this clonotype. CDR3 in amino acids: CASSPPNLAGGETQYF. In DNA, the CDR3 is TGTGCCAGCTCACCACCGAATTTGGCGGGAGGCGAGACCCAGTACTTC. V and J are TRBV18 and TRBJ2-5, with 8 bases aligning to TRBD2. CDR1 is KGHSH and CDR2 is LQKENI in the germline V gene. J was trimmed by 5 bases and V by 0 bases; bases with no gene match: 8. This CDR3 spans 16 amino acids.

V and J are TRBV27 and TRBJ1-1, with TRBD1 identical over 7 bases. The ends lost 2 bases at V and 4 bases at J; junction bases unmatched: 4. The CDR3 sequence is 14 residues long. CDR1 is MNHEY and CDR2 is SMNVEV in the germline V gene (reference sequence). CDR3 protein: CASSLLPGGTEAFF. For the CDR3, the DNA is TGTGCCAGCAGTTTACTCCCAGGGGGCACTGAAGCTTTCTTT.

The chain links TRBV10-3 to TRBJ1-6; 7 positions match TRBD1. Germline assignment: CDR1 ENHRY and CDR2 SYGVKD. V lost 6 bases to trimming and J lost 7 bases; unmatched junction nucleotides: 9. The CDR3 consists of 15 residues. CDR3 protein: CAIRGAGTENSPLHF. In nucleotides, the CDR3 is TGTGCCATCAGGGGGGCCGGGACAGAGAATTCACCCCTCCACTTT.

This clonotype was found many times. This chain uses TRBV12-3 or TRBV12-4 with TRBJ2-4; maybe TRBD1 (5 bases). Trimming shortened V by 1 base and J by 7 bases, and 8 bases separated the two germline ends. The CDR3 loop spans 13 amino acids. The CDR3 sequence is CASSLEGWNIQYF. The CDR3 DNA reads TGTGCCAGCAGTTTAGAGGGGTGGAACATTCAGTACTTC.

The CDR3 loop reads CATSHSHPRYNEQFF. Here the CDR3 DNA reads TGTGCCACCAGCCATTCACATCCCAGGTACAATGAGCAGTTCTTC. This chain uses TRBV15 with TRBJ2-1, with D hard to call. CDR1 and CDR2 from the germline V gene are LNHNV and YYDKDF (reference sequence). The CDR3 covers 15 residues. Trimming removed 5 bases from V and 4 bases from J, with 15 bases in between.